This TCR beta chain originates from a study of PD-1 blockade in classical Hodgkin lymphoma. CDR3 length: 14 residues. Germline assignment: CDR1 SEHNR and CDR2 FQNEAQ (reference sequence). V was trimmed by 3 bases and J by 8 bases, leaving 16 bases between them. Whole-study results and caveats: Before treatment, complete responders showed about the same diversity as newly diagnosed patients. Significant TCR diversity gains by C4D1 occurred in CD4+ but not CD8+ cells.

The protocol was immunoSEQ multiplex PCR, while the TCRdb copy is restricted to in-frame clones and leaves out a portion. The sample includes more than 20,000 clones, approximately 90% of them seen just once. With respect to this clone: The antigen remains undetermined.

Relapse was seen in all patients after autologous stem cell transplantation, and brentuximab vedotin exposure was variable. The receptor comes from a human donor with classical Hodgkin lymphoma. The input for sequencing was peripheral blood mononuclear cells (PBMCs), taken at baseline. J is TRBJ1-2 and V is TRBV7-9; D may be TRBD1 (6 bases). The CDR3 DNA reads as TGTGCCAGCAGCTTGACAGGAAGTTTACGGGGCTACACCTTC. Its translation: CASSLTGSLRGYTF.